The next 20 T cell receptor beta chains were all read from a single sample in a study of Graves' ophthalmopathy and Graves' hyperthyroidism listed by TCRdb under 2018. For sequencing, an Illumina HiSeq 2000 was employed. For repertoire sequencing, the TCR beta CDR3 regions were amplified from RNA transcripts. The first round was an RT-PCR using HTBI primers with the Qiagen OneStep RT-PCR kit, and this first round was followed by a second-round multiplex PCR, then size selection and purification. TCRdb passed the public sequencing reads through fastp at Q25 and MiXCR, retaining productive beta sequences. Every entry covers one CDR3 protein and lists the most common genes and DNA from its rows. The sample profile shows approximately 540,000 distinct CDR3 sequences; 35% to 45% of them were found once. The top ten clonotypes cover less than 4.5% of the sample. Sequencing input: peripheral blood or thyroid tissue (not recorded which). These TCRs come from an adult man with Graves' hyperthyroidism.

This clonotype appeared a few times. The chain joins TRBV4-2 to TRBJ2-7; D is undetermined. Germline V lookup: CDR1 LGHNA, CDR2 YNFKEQ. CDR3 length equals 13 residues. The V end lost 0 bases, the J end lost 7 bases, and 10 bases lay between the germline ends. The CDR3 coding sequence is TGTGCCAGCAGCCAAGACGCCCGCTTGGAGCAGTACTTC. Protein: CASSQDARLEQYF.

This clonotype was found once. With a much larger clone just one base away, this may be a read error. This chain joins TRBV10-3 and TRBJ1-6; no definite D call. Germline CDR1 and CDR2: ENHRY and SYGVKD. The V gene lost 3 bases and the J gene lost 0 bases, with 9 bases spanning the gap. The CDR3 is made up of 16 amino acids. CDR3 protein: CAISEDGSSYNSPLHF. DNA for the CDR3: TGTGCCATCAGTGAAGACGGAAGCTCCTATAATTCACCCCTCCACTTT.

Concerning this clonotype: A much larger clonotype is one base distant, so this may be a read error. The chain recombines TRBV2 with TRBJ1-5; D is perhaps TRBD1 (5 bases). Trimming took off 5 bases at V and 5 bases at J, with 16 bases between the two ends. This CDR3 is 15 amino acids long. Germline lookup yields CDR1 SNHLY and CDR2 FYNNEI. Written as DNA, the CDR3 is TGTGCCAGCAGTACGTGGGGGAACGGAGATCAGCCCCAGCATTTT. It codes for CASSTWGNGDQPQHF.

At least ten counts were recorded for this clonotype. The gene calls are TRBV5-5 and TRBJ1-2; D is possibly TRBD1 (6 bases). Per the germline V gene, CDR1 is SGHKS and CDR2 is YYEKEE (reference sequence). This CDR3 spans 14 amino acids. V was trimmed by 5 bases and J by 4 bases, leaving 15 bases between them. The CDR3 loop reads CASRPTGQSYGYTF. The CDR3 DNA follows: TGTGCCAGCAGGCCTACGGGACAATCCTATGGCTACACCTTC.

This clonotype occurred many times. This sequence joins TRBV5-8 and TRBJ2-5, with TRBD2 identical over 12 bases. CDR3 length equals 16 residues. V lost 4 bases to trimming and J lost 6 bases; unmatched junction nucleotides: 10. CDR1 SGHTS and CDR2 YDEGEE come from the germline V gene. This CDR3 is CASSPGLAGKRKTQYF. Here the CDR3 DNA reads TGTGCCAGCAGCCCCGGACTAGCGGGGAAGCGGAAGACCCAGTACTTC.

About this clonotype: This may arise from a read error, as a much more abundant clone is one base away. The V gene is TRBV7-8, the J gene TRBJ1-6, with D possibly TRBD1 on 5 matching bases. This CDR3 spans 13 amino acids. The germline gives CDR1 SGHVS, CDR2 FQNEAQ. The CDR3 here is CAGSPREDSPLHF. CDR3 nucleotide sequence: TGTGCCGGCAGCCCCAGGGAGGATTCACCCCTCCACTTT.

The sample holds a few counts of this clonotype. The V call is TRBV7-9, the J call TRBJ1-6, with a tentative D call TRBD1 (6 bases). V lost 4 bases and J 7 bases, leaving 11 bases between the germline ends. Germline V CDR1 and CDR2: SEHNR, FQNEAQ (reference sequence). This CDR3 comprises 14 residues. The CDR3 sequence is CASSSQGDNSPLHF. In nucleotides, the CDR3 is TGTGCCAGCAGCTCACAGGGAGACAATTCACCCCTCCACTTT.

The table lists this clonotype with a few counts. This chain links TRBV7-6 with TRBJ2-7; possibly TRBD1 for D (6 bases). The CDR3 runs to 16 residues. The V and J ends lost 0 bases and 0 bases respectively, with 12 bases between them. Germline V lookup: CDR1 SGHVS, CDR2 FNYEAQ. The CDR3 DNA reads TGTGCCAGCAGCTTAGCAAACAGGGAGAGCTCCTACGAGCAGTACTTC. It encodes CASSLANRESSYEQYF.

As for this clonotype: Relative to the germline gene, one junction end is altered; a read error may explain this. J is TRBJ2-2 and V is TRBV10-3; D call uncertain. The germline V gene has CDR1 ENHRY and CDR2 SYGVKD. CDR3 size: 16 residues. This CDR3 reads CASSYSWVFSTGELFF. The CDR3 bases are TGTGCCAGCAGTTACTCTTGGGTTTTCAGCACCGGGGAGCTGTTTTTT.

This clonotype was detected ten times or more. The chain combines TRBV20-1 with TRBJ1-1, with 7 bases that match TRBD1. From germline, CDR1 is DFQATT and CDR2 SNEGSKA (reference sequence). This CDR3 spans 12 amino acids. In nucleotides, the CDR3 is TGCAGGGCGGGACAGAGAAACACTGAAGCTTTCTTT. Translation: CRAGQRNTEAFF.

The rearrangement links TRBV9 to TRBJ1-6; TRBD1 agrees at 7 bases. The V and J ends lost 4 bases and 3 bases, in that order; junction bases with no gene match: 4. CDR3 length equals 15 residues. Germline lookup yields CDR1 SGDLS and CDR2 YYNGEE. Here the CDR3 reads CASSLTGHYNSPLHF. The CDR3 DNA sequence: TGTGCCAGCAGCCTGACAGGGCACTATAATTCACCCCTCCACTTT.

The V and J genes are TRBV29-1 and TRBJ2-5, with D unresolved. The germline V and J ends were trimmed by 4 bases and 3 bases, with 12 bases remaining between them. Germline V gene data show CDR1 as SQVTM and CDR2 as ANQGSEA. The CDR3 has 13 residues. CDR3 sequence reads: CSVAVVLKETQYF. CDR3 DNA sequence: TGCAGCGTTGCGGTGGTTTTGAAAGAGACCCAGTACTTC.

Worth noting for this clonotype: A much larger clone differs from this one at a single base, so this may be a read error. The V call is TRBV24-1, the J call TRBJ2-2; TRBD1 agrees at 7 bases. V shed 2 bases, J shed 3 bases, and the junction held 5 bases outside the gene matches. Germline CDR1 and CDR2: KGHDR and SFDVKD. The CDR3 has 16 residues. CDR3 sequence (DNA): TGTGCCACCAGTGATTACGGGACAGTTGACACCGGGGAGCTGTTTTTT. The encoded protein is CATSDYGTVDTGELFF.

The chain uses TRBV29-1 and TRBJ2-7; TRBD2 aligns across 11 bases. V trimming: 6 bases; J trimming: 1 base; junction bases outside the gene matches: 5. CDR3 length: 14 amino acids. Germline V gene sequence: CDR1 SQVTM, CDR2 ANQGSEA. CDR3 DNA: TGCAGCGTAAGACTAGCGGGGCCATCCTACGAGCAGTACTTC. It translates to CSVRLAGPSYEQYF.

The chain joins TRBV9 to TRBJ1-2; D is possibly TRBD1 (5 bases). The CDR3 totals 12 residues. The V gene lost 7 bases and the J gene lost 5 bases, with 12 bases spanning the gap. CDR1 and CDR2 from the germline V gene are SGDLS and YYNGEE. CDR3 in DNA: TGTGCCAGCGCCGGGGGTCCATATGGCTACACCTTC. It encodes CASAGGPYGYTF.

The J gene is TRBJ2-6, the V gene TRBV7-8; D gene unclear. Trimming shortened V by 2 bases and J by 4 bases, and 18 bases separated the two germline ends. CDR3 size: 18 residues. Germline values: CDR1 SGHVS, CDR2 FQNEAQ. The CDR3 here is CASSLSSGLPSGANVLTF. The CDR3 coding sequence is TGTGCCAGCAGCTTATCATCCGGCCTTCCCTCCGGGGCCAACGTCCTGACTTTC.

V gene TRBV20-1 combines with J gene TRBJ2-5, with D maybe TRBD1 (6 bases). Trimming stripped 6 bases from V and 4 bases from J, with 15 bases between. This CDR3 comprises 13 residues. CDR1 is DFQATT, CDR2 SNEGSKA, per germline (reference sequence). Written as DNA, the CDR3 is TGCAGTGCCCCAAAGGGGGTCACAGAGACCCAGTACTTC. It is translated as CSAPKGVTETQYF.

This clonotype has at least ten counts. The rearrangement joins TRBV11-2 to TRBJ1-4, with D hard to call. Germline lookup yields CDR1 SGHAT and CDR2 FQNNGV. This CDR3 spans 12 amino acids. Trimming cost V 5 bases and J 6 bases, with 7 bases left between them. In DNA, the CDR3 is TGTGCCAGCAGCGGGTGGGATGAAAAACTGTTTTTT. Protein: CASSGWDEKLFF.

This chain joins TRBV7-3 and TRBJ2-3, with D perhaps TRBD1 (6 bases). V gave up 4 bases and J gave up 1 base, with 18 bases separating them. The CDR3 covers 17 residues. Germline V lookup: CDR1 SGHTA, CDR2 FQGTGA. The CDR3 protein is CASSSADSRGGTDTQYF. The CDR3 region has the DNA TGTGCCAGCAGCTCCGCGGACAGCCGAGGAGGCACAGATACGCAGTATTTT.

This clonotype was recorded at least ten times. V and J are TRBV7-8 and TRBJ2-5; D remains ambiguous. The germline gives CDR1 SGHVS, CDR2 FQNEAQ. The CDR3 spans 15 residues. Deletions cut 5 bases from V and 2 bases from J, with 15 bases between. In DNA, the CDR3 is TGTGCCAGCAGCCGAGGTACCGGGTTTCAAGAGACCCAGTACTTC. It encodes CASSRGTGFQETQYF.